This TCR beta chain was found in a study of blood T cells in healthy people across ages. Then a second PCR, running about 6 to 12 cycles, was carried out with a sample-barcoded 5' primer and a J-beta primer mix. TCRdb fed the 5' RACE reads into MiXCR, producing one record per CDR3 protein. The profile shows about a million distinct CDR3 sequences, approximately 49% of them singletons. Germline V gene data show CDR1 as MDHEN and CDR2 as SYDVKM. The CDR3 is 16 residues long. With V trimmed by 4 bases and J by 8 bases, 13 bases remained unmatched. This clonotype has a handful of counts. Its antigen is undetermined. Study results and caveats: There were more naive CD4+ cells and higher diversity in long-lived donors than in aged donors.

This chain uses TRBV28 with TRBJ2-1; 8 bases agree with TRBD1. The specimen sequenced was blood. This receptor was obtained from a man aged 25 to 40 in good health. The CDR3 region has the DNA TGTGCCAGCAGTTCGACAGGGGAAACGGTTAGGGATGAGCAGTTCTTC. This encodes CASSSTGETVRDEQFF.